This T cell receptor beta chain was identified during a study of T-cell memory formation after mild COVID-19. Study as a whole: TCR clusters showed largely donor specificity.

Looked up from germline, CDR1 is LGHDT and CDR2 is YNNKEL (reference sequence). V lost 0 bases and J 1 base, leaving 11 bases between the germline ends. The CDR3 runs 16 residues. Study-wide results and caveats: The finding that pre-infection memory included some responding clones suggested that cross-reactive memory joined.

TCRdb re-derived calls from the 5' RACE reads in MiXCR, one entry per CDR3 protein. The sample lists about 130,000 distinct CDR3 sequences, 15% to 20% seen once, with 5% to 5.5% in the top ten. This clonotype has a handful of counts. The antigen remains unidentified. The source is a man younger than 30 who had mild COVID-19 (a few samples of this study predate the infection). Cell type and time point are not known. The sequenced sample consisted of PBMCs or a T cell subset sorted from them (not recorded which). The V call is TRBV3-1, the J call TRBJ2-3, with D possibly TRBD1 on 5 matching bases. CDR3 protein: CASSQEIRAGTDTQYF. DNA for the CDR3: TGTGCCAGCAGCCAAGAAATCAGGGCGGGCACAGATACGCAGTATTTT.